This TCR beta chain was captured in a study of cytomegalovirus exposure and HLA in healthy donors. Concerning this clone itself: The antigen is not known.

Overall study findings and caveats: The study flagged fewer than 200 TCR beta chains as cytomegalovirus-associated. A later analysis linked a missense DCLRE1C variant to TCR beta V- and J-gene trimming.

The PCR used 60 Vbeta and 13 Jbeta primers. Some clones are missing from TCRdb's copy, which holds only in-frame ones; the method was immunoSEQ multiplex PCR. The data show around 190,000 clones, 65% to 85% seen once. The sequence was collected from a woman aged 25-40 years in good health and CMV-seronegative. Sequenced: PBMCs.

The CDR3 DNA is TGTGCCAGCAGCTCCGGGACTAGCGGACACAATGAGCAGTTCTTC. Residues: CASSSGTSGHNEQFF. This chain joins TRBV7-7 and TRBJ2-1; 11 bases are shared with TRBD2. This CDR3 has 15 residues. V was clipped by 4 bases and J by 5 bases; unmatched bases: 4. From germline, CDR1 is SSHAT and CDR2 FNYEAQ (reference sequence).